This TCR beta chain was sequenced in a study of blood T cell repertoires in COVID-19. Study at large: Samples representing acute and convalescent COVID-19 were sourced from the United States, Italy and Spain.

Measured with immunoSEQ multiplex PCR; TCRdb has only the in-frame clones, and not every one. This table has about 110,000 clones, over 75% appearing once. V trimming: 0 bases; J trimming: 5 bases; junction bases outside the gene matches: 3. CDR3 length: 16 amino acids. Germline values: CDR1 SGHRS, CDR2 YFSETQ. The sequence was collected from a human donor in a cohort sampled during active COVID-19. The sequenced sample consisted of peripheral blood. The rearrangement joins TRBV5-1 to TRBJ2-1; 12 bases fit TRBD2. The CDR3 region is CASSLAWTSGNNEQFF. CDR3 coding DNA: TGCGCCAGCAGCTTGGCCTGGACTAGCGGGAACAATGAGCAGTTCTTC.